This T cell receptor (beta chain) is drawn from a study of blood T cell repertoires in COVID-19. About the study: Collection of acute and convalescent COVID-19 samples took place in the United States, Italy and Spain. T cells, B-cell-depleted T cells, or PBMCs provided the cDNA or gDNA that served as material.

V lost 1 base, J lost 7 bases, and 8 bases stayed unmatched. CDR3 size: 15 residues. Looked up from germline, CDR1 is MNHEY and CDR2 is SMNVEV (reference sequence). Source study methods: Amplified reference gene primers provided the basis for estimating nucleated cell counts. Sequencing was performed with immunoSEQ multiplex PCR; in TCRdb, only in-frame clones are kept and a portion is missing. The DNA gave D and trimming, while V, J and clone size come from that table. Of more than 120,000 clones in the sample, more than 70% are singletons; the top ten hold 28%. The sample comprised peripheral blood. The V and J genes are TRBV27 and TRBJ2-5; 8 nucleotides align to TRBD2. This TCR came from a human donor in a cohort sampled during active COVID-19. For the CDR3, the DNA is TGTGCCAGCAGTTTATTGGCGGGGGGCGTCAGGACCCAGTACTTC. It is translated as CASSLLAGGVRTQYF.